The 20 T cell receptor beta chains in this list originate from one sample, sequenced in a study of T cell repertoires in cytomegalovirus infection. TCRdb itself ran the reads through MiXCR, one entry per CDR3 protein. This table holds 550,000 to 850,000 distinct CDR3 sequences, 30% to 35% found once. Which antigens these TCRs recognize remains unknown. The starting material was cultured PBMCs, obtained from culture after CMV antigen stimulation. The source of these receptors is a human donor in good health (CMV status not recorded). Some clones in this sample may be carry-over from other donors' samples.

This clonotype has only a few counts. The CDR3 here is CASRITGGTGELFF. The CDR3 region has the DNA TGTGCCAGCCGGATTACAGGGGGCACCGGGGAGCTGTTTTTT. V gene TRBV6-2 or TRBV6-3 combines with J gene TRBJ2-2; TRBD1 matches at 8 bases. Trimming at V came to 8 bases and at J to 4 bases, leaving 6 bases not matched to a gene. The CDR3 contains 14 residues. CDR1 is MNHEY and CDR2 is SVGEGT in the germline V gene.

The rearrangement links TRBV5-1 to TRBJ1-4; D is unclear. CDR1 and CDR2 (germline): SGHRS, YFSETQ. The CDR3 spans 15 residues. V gave up 2 bases and J gave up 5 bases, with 13 bases separating them. The CDR3 here is CASSLQGSQNEKLFF. The CDR3 nucleotides are TGCGCCAGCAGCTTACAAGGGTCCCAAAATGAAAAACTGTTTTTT.

The rearrangement links TRBV27 to TRBJ1-3, with D hard to call. There are 15 residues in the CDR3. Germline loops: CDR1 MNHEY, CDR2 SMNVEV (reference sequence). Trimming took 5 bases from V and 5 from J, leaving 16 bases between them. The CDR3 loop is CASSPRPGGRNTIYF. The CDR3 DNA is TGTGCCAGCAGTCCGCGCCCCGGAGGGAGAAACACCATATATTTT.

The chain is built from TRBV28 and TRBJ1-4, with D perhaps matching TRBD1 (6 bases). Germline CDR1 reads MDHEN; CDR2 reads SYDVKM. CDR3 length: 15 amino acids. Trimming pared 7 bases from V and 9 bases from J, leaving 21 bases between. This CDR3 is CASNPTGNSVQKLFF. Written as DNA, the CDR3 is TGTGCCAGCAACCCAACAGGGAATTCCGTGCAAAAACTGTTTTTT.

This clonotype has only a few counts. V gene TRBV7-6 combines with J gene TRBJ2-2; D remains ambiguous. The germline V gene encodes CDR1 SGHVS and CDR2 FNYEAQ. V gave up 4 bases and J gave up 5 bases, with 8 bases separating them. CDR3 length equals 13 residues. The CDR3 DNA follows: TGTGCCAGCAGCTCGCAGGATACCGGGGAGCTGTTTTTT. It yields the protein CASSSQDTGELFF.

The rearrangement joins TRBV29-1 to TRBJ2-1; 7 bases agree with TRBD2. Trimming removed 0 bases from V and 6 bases from J; junction bases left unmatched: 20. The germline V gene has CDR1 SQVTM and CDR2 ANQGSEA. There are 19 residues in the CDR3. The CDR3 DNA sequence: TGCAGCGTTGAAGATGAGGAGGGAGGGCCTGGAGAGCTCTTCAATGAGCAGTTCTTC. Residues: CSVEDEEGGPGELFNEQFF.

In its sample, this clonotype was seen a few times. The chain employs TRBV6-2 or TRBV6-3 and TRBJ2-1; a possible D gene is TRBD1 (7 bases). V was clipped by 7 bases and J by 1 base, with 20 bases between them. Germline CDR1 MNHEY, CDR2 SVGEGT. The CDR3 covers 17 residues. CDR3 in amino acids: CASINGGGGKSYNEQFF. CDR3 nucleotide sequence: TGTGCCAGCATCAACGGAGGGGGCGGGAAGTCCTACAATGAGCAGTTCTTC.

The chain uses TRBV28 and TRBJ1-5; 10 bases fit TRBD1. Germline V gene lookup returns CDR1 MDHEN and CDR2 SYDVKM. This CDR3 has 16 amino acids. With V trimmed by 3 bases and J by 4 bases, 6 bases remained unmatched. The CDR3: CASSFSTGGGNQPQHF. The CDR3 DNA is TGTGCCAGCAGTTTCTCGACAGGGGGCGGGAATCAGCCCCAGCATTTT.

The CDR3 reads CASSRHRGIQETQYF. The DNA for the CDR3 is TGTGCCAGCAGCAGACACAGGGGAATACAAGAGACCCAGTACTTC. This chain uses TRBV5-8 with TRBJ2-5; 7 bases align to TRBD1. With V trimmed by 4 bases and J by 2 bases, 8 bases remained unmatched. The CDR3 extends over 15 amino acids. Germline loops: CDR1 SGHTS, CDR2 YDEGEE.

J is TRBJ2-1 and V is TRBV29-1; 9 bases line up with TRBD2. CDR3 length: 15 residues. J was trimmed by 6 bases and V by 1 base; bases with no gene match: 7. The germline V gene encodes CDR1 SQVTM and CDR2 ANQGSEA. The CDR3 loop is CSVEGEAGGANEQFF. The CDR3 nucleotides are TGCAGCGTTGAAGGGGAAGCGGGAGGAGCCAATGAGCAGTTCTTC.

The count of this clonotype is one. This chain uses TRBV12-3 or TRBV12-4 with TRBJ2-7; the D is unclear. The V and J ends lost 5 bases and 2 bases respectively, with 19 bases between them. This CDR3 is 16 amino acids long. DNA of the CDR3: TGTGCCAGCAGTACCCGGACGGATTCTAAGGCCTACGAGCAGTACTTC. It specifies CASSTRTDSKAYEQYF.

This clonotype came up a few times. The chain carries TRBV7-9 and TRBJ2-7; D gene unclear. The CDR3 extends over 14 amino acids. The V gene's germline CDR1 is SEHNR and CDR2 FQNEAQ (reference sequence). The V gene lost 4 bases and the J gene lost 5 bases, with 15 bases spanning the gap. The CDR3 sequence: CASSSVGSTDEQYF. In nucleotides, the CDR3 is TGTGCCAGCAGCTCTGTAGGTAGCACGGACGAGCAGTACTTC.

This clonotype was counted many times. This chain uses TRBV7-2 with TRBJ1-1, with TRBD1 matching over 7 bases. Germline V CDR1 and CDR2: SGHTA, FQGNSA. This CDR3 has 14 amino acids. J was trimmed by 4 bases and V by 5 bases; bases with no gene match: 7. The CDR3 protein is CASSPDRAATEAFF. The CDR3 DNA sequence: TGTGCCAGCAGCCCTGACAGGGCGGCCACTGAAGCTTTCTTT.

The rearrangement uses TRBV7-3 and TRBJ2-1; 7 nucleotides agree with TRBD1. From germline, CDR1 is SGHTA and CDR2 FQGTGA. The CDR3 runs 16 residues. V lost 6 bases and J lost 10; bases outside the gene matches: 18. CDR3 nucleotide sequence: TGTGCCAGCAGGAGAACGGTGCAGGGCATCAGGGGGGAGCAGTTCTTC. This translates into CASRRTVQGIRGEQFF.

This clonotype was observed a few times. V gene TRBV6-8 combines with J gene TRBJ2-3, with TRBD2 matching over 14 bases. The CDR3 has 16 amino acids. The germline CDR1 and CDR2 sequences are MNHGY and SAAAGT. V was clipped by 6 bases and J by 2 bases; unmatched bases: 4. CDR3 loop: CASSRTSGGYTDTQYF. The CDR3 region has the DNA TGTGCCAGCAGCCGGACTAGCGGGGGGTACACAGATACGCAGTATTTT.

The chain carries TRBV20-1 and TRBJ1-3; D is undetermined. Germline V lookup: CDR1 DFQATT, CDR2 SNEGSKA (reference sequence). Trimming cost V 0 bases and J 0 bases, with 9 bases left between them. The CDR3 loop spans 15 amino acids. The CDR3 protein is CSARDSTSSGNTIYF. The CDR3 nucleotides are TGCAGTGCTAGAGACAGTACCAGCTCTGGAAACACCATATATTTT.

The J gene is TRBJ2-3, the V gene TRBV27; D is unclear. V lost 5 bases and J 6 bases, leaving 9 bases between the germline ends. Looked up from germline, CDR1 is MNHEY and CDR2 is SMNVEV (reference sequence). This CDR3 has 12 amino acids. The CDR3 nucleotides read TGTGCCAGCAGTCAGTCAAGCGATACGCAGTATTTT. It encodes CASSQSSDTQYF.

This clonotype was recorded only once. The J gene is TRBJ2-7, the V gene TRBV19; possibly TRBD2 for D (5 bases). CDR3 length: 14 residues. Germline V gene lookup returns CDR1 LNHDA and CDR2 SQIVND (reference sequence). V lost 11 bases and J 0 bases, leaving 17 bases between the germline ends. CDR3 in DNA: TGTGCCTCCAGGAGAGGGCCGAGCTCCTACGAGCAGTACTTC. This sequence encodes CASRRGPSSYEQYF.

This clonotype was detected a few times. The V gene is TRBV7-2, the J gene TRBJ2-7; 11 bases line up with TRBD2. Trimming removed 3 bases from V and 2 bases from J; junction bases left unmatched: 9. The CDR3 totals 17 residues. CDR1 SGHTA and CDR2 FQGNSA come from the germline V gene. The CDR3 region is CASSFPLAGGSPYEQYF. In nucleotides, the CDR3 is TGTGCCAGCAGCTTTCCCCTAGCGGGAGGAAGCCCCTACGAGCAGTACTTC.

A few counts support this clonotype. V gene TRBV7-9 combines with J gene TRBJ2-1, with TRBD2 identical over 7 bases. CDR3 length: 15 amino acids. The V and J ends lost 6 bases and 2 bases, in that order; junction bases with no gene match: 7. Per germline, CDR1 SEHNR and CDR2 FQNEAQ (reference sequence). CDR3 nucleotide sequence: TGTGCCAGCAGACCCCGACTAGCCGCCTACAATGAGCAGTTCTTC. Amino acids: CASRPRLAAYNEQFF.